A single sample is the source of the 4 T cell receptor beta chains below, sequenced in a study of patients and donors after allogeneic stem cell transplantation. MiXCR was run by TCRdb on the RT-PCR reads, yielding one entry per CDR3 protein. The sample yields more than 850,000 distinct CDR3 sequences, about a sixth seen once. Material: blood, either unsorted or a sorted T cell fraction (not recorded which). The receptors were gathered from a human donor who was either an allogeneic HSCT recipient or a stem cell or donor lymphocyte infusion donor (not recorded which). It is not recorded whose cells these are; they may come from a transplant donor.

The chain has TRBV4-1 and TRBJ2-6; TRBD1 matches 9 bases. This CDR3 comprises 18 residues. Germline V lookup: CDR1 MGHRA, CDR2 YSYEKL. The V and J ends lost 3 bases and 2 bases, in that order; junction bases with no gene match: 8. The CDR3 DNA is TGCGCCAGCAGCCATCACCGGGACAGGGCACCTGGGGCCAACGTCCTGACTTTC. Amino acid sequence: CASSHHRDRAPGANVLTF.

This clonotype was picked up a small number of times. The chain employs TRBV21-1 and TRBJ2-1; TRBD1, the table's D call, lacks a check against the DNA. TRBV21-1 is deemed a pseudogene. The length of the CDR3 is 13 residues. CDR3 coding DNA: TGTGCCAGCAGCAAAGTTGGGACGACGGAGCAGTTCTTC. Translating gives CASSKVGTTEQFF.

The chain links TRBV20-1 to TRBJ2-7, with 10 bases that match TRBD2. V dropped 8 bases and J dropped 7; count of bases not matched to a gene: 17. Germline V CDR1 and CDR2: DFQATT, SNEGSKA (reference sequence). This CDR3 region has 15 residues. CDR3 amino acids: CSTIEGASGRWEQYF. The CDR3 DNA follows: TGCAGTACTATAGAGGGGGCTAGCGGGAGATGGGAGCAGTACTTC.

The chain links TRBV7-9 to TRBJ2-1; 12 nucleotides align to TRBD2. The CDR3 extends over 16 amino acids. The trim removed 4 bases at V and 3 bases at J, leaving 4 bases unmatched. CDR1 and CDR2 (germline): SEHNR, FQNEAQ (reference sequence). CDR3 bases: TGTGCCAGCAGCTCTAGCGGGGGGGTAGGCTACAATGAGCAGTTCTTC. It translates to CASSSSGGVGYNEQFF.